What follows are 15 T cell receptor beta chains derived from one specimen sequenced in a study of T cell responses to AZD1222 COVID-19 vaccine. Repertoires were generated with immunoSEQ multiplex PCR, while TCRdb's copy carries only in-frame clones and drops some. The sample records more than 60,000 clones, 83% being singletons. The sample consisted of peripheral blood, taken 28 days after the second AZD1222 dose. All receptors come from an adult who received the AZD1222 COVID-19 vaccine.

The chain is built from TRBV10-1 and TRBJ2-5, with 9 bases aligning to TRBD1. The CDR3 runs 14 residues. V lost 7 bases, J lost 2 bases, and 5 bases stayed unmatched. Germline V gene sequence: CDR1 WNHNN, CDR2 SYGVQD (reference sequence). As DNA, the CDR3 is TGCGCCAGCAAGGGGACAGGGAGGCAAGAGACCCAGTACTTC. Its translation: CASKGTGRQETQYF.

This chain uses TRBV10-3 with TRBJ2-5; unclear D gene. This CDR3 region has 12 residues. V shed 10 bases and J shed 4 bases, with 13 bases lying between them. Germline V gene data show CDR1 as ENHRY and CDR2 as SYGVKD. The CDR3, as DNA: TGTGCCACCGGCCCGGAAGGAGAGACCCAGTACTTC. Translation: CATGPEGETQYF.

The rearrangement links TRBV4-1 to TRBJ2-3, with D possibly being TRBD1 (6 bases). Per the germline V gene, CDR1 is MGHRA and CDR2 is YSYEKL. The CDR3 covers 16 residues. Deletions cut 0 bases from V and 3 bases from J, with 13 bases between. The CDR3: CASSQDDRLVTDTQYF. The CDR3 DNA follows: TGCGCCAGCAGCCAAGATGACAGGTTGGTTACAGATACGCAGTATTTT.

The chain has TRBV6-1 and TRBJ2-7, with 11 bases aligning to TRBD2. The V and J ends lost 6 bases and 3 bases, in that order; junction bases with no gene match: 7. The CDR3 runs 15 residues. Germline CDR1 MNHNS, CDR2 SASEGT. CDR3 region: CASSLFGTSGYEQYF. The CDR3, as DNA: TGTGCCAGCAGCTTATTCGGGACTAGCGGCTACGAGCAGTACTTC.

The chain combines TRBV19 with TRBJ1-4; perhaps TRBD1 as D (6 bases). V shed 7 bases and J shed 8 bases, with 20 bases lying between them. The germline V gene encodes CDR1 LNHDA and CDR2 SQIVND (reference sequence). The CDR3 loop spans 15 amino acids. The CDR3 is CASTGVGALKEKLFF. The CDR3 nucleotides are TGTGCCAGTACAGGGGTGGGGGCGCTAAAGGAAAAACTGTTTTTT.

This chain uses TRBV30 with TRBJ1-2; D uncertain. Germline values: CDR1 GTSNPN, CDR2 SVGIG (reference sequence). CDR3 length: 12 amino acids. Trimming shortened V by 6 bases and J by 1 base, and 9 bases separated the two germline ends. The CDR3 reads CACFSDNYGYTF. The CDR3 coding sequence is TGTGCCTGTTTCAGCGATAACTATGGCTACACCTTC.

This clone was seen only once. This chain links TRBV28 with TRBJ1-1, with D perhaps TRBD1 (5 bases). This CDR3 spans 14 amino acids. Germline assignment: CDR1 MDHEN and CDR2 SYDVKM. V lost 5 bases and J 0 bases, leaving 10 bases between the germline ends. CDR3 DNA sequence: TGTGCCAGCAGTAGAGGGGATTTGAACACTGAAGCTTTCTTT. This codes for CASSRGDLNTEAFF. The entire variable domain, with the rest obtained from reference TRBV28 and TRBJ1-1, is as follows: DVKVTQSSRYLVKRTGEKVFLECVQDMDHENMFWYRQDPGLGLRLIYFSYDVKMKEKGDIPEGYSVSREKKERFSLILESASTNQTSMYLCASSRGDLNTEAFFGQGTRLTVV.

J is TRBJ1-5 and V is TRBV28; no definite D call. Germline-derived CDR1 and CDR2 are MDHEN and SYDVKM. Trimming took 7 bases from V and 4 from J, leaving 8 bases between them. The CDR3 spans 12 residues. CDR3 region: CASMDRNQPQHF. CDR3 coding DNA: TGTGCCAGCATGGACCGAAATCAGCCCCAGCATTTT.

V and J are TRBV10-3 and TRBJ1-5, with D uncertain. The germline gives CDR1 ENHRY, CDR2 SYGVKD. V lost 7 bases and J 7 bases, leaving 14 bases between the germline ends. The CDR3 is 13 amino acids. The DNA for the CDR3 is TGTGCCATCAAGGGCGGGGATTCACAGCCCCAGCATTTT. Translation gives CAIKGGDSQPQHF.

This chain connects TRBV2 to TRBJ2-7; D unresolved. V was cut by 8 bases and J by 6 bases, with 11 bases left in between. In germline, CDR1 is SNHLY, CDR2 FYNNEI. The length of the CDR3 is 11 residues. CDR3 protein: CASQSYIEQYF. The CDR3 DNA reads as TGTGCCAGCCAAAGTTATATCGAGCAGTACTTC.

The chain recombines TRBV30 with TRBJ2-1; 8 nucleotides line up with TRBD2. CDR3 length: 15 residues. The V gene's germline CDR1 is GTSNPN and CDR2 SVGIG (reference sequence). V shed 5 bases, J shed 6 bases, and the junction held 12 bases outside the gene matches. The chain's CDR3 is CAWGRSGSKFNEQFF. The CDR3 DNA sequence: TGTGCCTGGGGGCGGAGCGGGAGTAAATTCAATGAGCAGTTCTTC.

The chain carries TRBV7-2 and TRBJ1-1; D is perhaps TRBD1 (6 bases). Between the trimmed V and J ends, which lost 3 bases and 4 bases, there was a span of 15 bases. The germline V gene has CDR1 SGHTA and CDR2 FQGNSA. There are 15 residues in the CDR3. CDR3 loop: CASSFQGRGGTEAFF. The DNA for the CDR3 is TGTGCCAGCAGCTTCCAGGGCAGGGGTGGCACTGAAGCTTTCTTT.

The V gene is TRBV5-1, the J gene TRBJ2-7, with 7 nucleotides matching TRBD1. Germline V lookup: CDR1 SGHRS, CDR2 YFSETQ. CDR3 length equals 14 residues. V dropped 4 bases and J dropped 5; count of bases not matched to a gene: 9. The DNA of the CDR3 is TGCGCCAGCAGCCTACCGGGACAGTTCGACGAGCAGTACTTC. It specifies CASSLPGQFDEQYF.

The chain links TRBV19 to TRBJ1-2; no clear D gene. Germline V gene lookup returns CDR1 LNHDA and CDR2 SQIVND (reference sequence). The CDR3 contains 13 residues. V lost 3 bases and J lost 6, with 11 bases in between. The CDR3 coding sequence is TGTGCCAGTAGTATGGGTAAGGACGATGGCTACACCTTC. Protein product: CASSMGKDDGYTF.

CDR3: CGQQSSYNSPLHF. CDR3 coding DNA: TGTGGACAGCAGAGCTCCTATAATTCACCCCTCCACTTT. The chain has TRBV5-3 and TRBJ1-6; D is perhaps TRBD1 (5 bases). TRBV5-3 has ORF status, its function being uncertain. The CDR3 is 13 residues long.